Listed below are T cell receptor beta chains from one sample, sequenced in a study of cytomegalovirus exposure and HLA in healthy donors. Profiling relied on immunoSEQ multiplex PCR, and the TCRdb table lists in-frame clones only, not all of them. The sample has fewer than 150,000 clones, roughly 76% seen once. Sample: PBMCs. The receptors were gathered from a female donor in good health and CMV-seronegative. The CDR3 runs from the conserved cysteine through the conserved F or W. Each record gives: CDR3 protein, J gene, clone size, V gene. For some rows the clone size is stated as once, few or many, or as a class when expanded; others skip it.

cdr3_aa: CASSLRAADLYNEQFF
j_call: TRBJ2-1
clone_size: NA
v_call: TRBV5-6

cdr3_aa: CASSGLAGYNEQFF
j_call: TRBJ2-1
clone_size: NA
v_call: TRBV2

cdr3_aa: CASSPGTSSEQYF
j_call: NA
clone_size: NA
v_call: TRBV11-2

cdr3_aa: CASSPVSGRNEQYF
j_call: TRBJ2-7
clone_size: NA
v_call: TRBV28

cdr3_aa: CASSPGTGAHEQYF
j_call: TRBJ2-7
clone_size: NA
v_call: TRBV27

cdr3_aa: CASSPPPDRSYEQYF
j_call: TRBJ2-7
clone_size: NA
v_call: TRBV18

cdr3_aa: CASSFYRGLDYGYTF
j_call: TRBJ1-2
clone_size: few
v_call: TRBV5-4

cdr3_aa: CASSYSNTGELFF
j_call: TRBJ2-2
clone_size: once
v_call: TRBV27

cdr3_aa: CASRPSAFYNEQFF
j_call: TRBJ2-1
clone_size: NA
v_call: TRBV19

cdr3_aa: CASRAGGLSPLHF
j_call: TRBJ1-6
clone_size: NA
v_call: TRBV6-5

cdr3_aa: CASSFSGLAGDEQFF
j_call: TRBJ2-1
clone_size: NA
v_call: TRBV27

cdr3_aa: CASSLTGGSQPQHF
j_call: TRBJ1-5
clone_size: NA
v_call: TRBV28

cdr3_aa: CASSLVQGSPLEAFF
j_call: TRBJ1-1
clone_size: NA
v_call: TRBV5-5

cdr3_aa: CAWSVGATDTQYF
j_call: TRBJ2-3
clone_size: once
v_call: TRBV30